This T cell receptor (beta chain) was profiled in a study of blood T cell repertoires in COVID-19. Study-wide context: In each case, the material was cDNA or gDNA derived from T cells, B-cell-depleted T cells, or PBMCs.

Germline CDR1 and CDR2: SNHLY and FYNNEI. The CDR3 consists of 16 residues. The germline V and J ends were trimmed by 7 bases and 2 bases, with 20 bases remaining between them. Sequenced by immunoSEQ multiplex PCR; TCRdb stores in-frame clones only, minus some. The data hold about 90,000 clones, with over 60% observed a single time. This receptor was obtained from a man aged 70 or older with acute or convalescent COVID-19. The gene calls are TRBV2 and TRBJ1-2; D perhaps matches TRBD1 (6 bases). The sample consisted of peripheral blood. CDR3 in DNA: TGTGCCAGCACCAAATCTCTAACGCAGGGGAACTATGGCTACACCTTC. As protein: CASTKSLTQGNYGYTF.